This T cell receptor (beta chain) emerged from a study of T cells in Graves' hyperthyroidism and ophthalmopathy. Study-wide results and caveats: Clonotypes that were expanded in thyroid above 0.001 mostly appeared in blood too.

This clonotype has just a few counts. The antigen is undetermined. Authors of the study amplified TCR beta CDR3 regions from RNA transcripts. An initial round of RT-PCR targeting the TCR CDR3 relied on the HTBI primer set. TCRdb reanalysed the multiplex PCR reads using MiXCR and keeps one entry per CDR3 protein. Among under 700,000 distinct CDR3 sequences listed, approximately 15% were seen once. Trimming took 5 bases from V and 3 from J, leaving 16 bases between them. Looked up from germline, CDR1 is SGHRS and CDR2 is YFSETQ. The CDR3 length is 15 residues. Hyperthyroidism, newly diagnosed and lasting under 2 months, affected patients aged 18 to 65.

The sample consisted of blood. The chain links TRBV5-1 to TRBJ2-3; D is unclear. The receptor's source is a woman under 30 with Graves' hyperthyroidism. CDR3 residues: CASSVSGLGTDTQYF. The CDR3 DNA is TGCGCCAGCAGTGTATCGGGCCTTGGTACAGATACGCAGTATTTT.